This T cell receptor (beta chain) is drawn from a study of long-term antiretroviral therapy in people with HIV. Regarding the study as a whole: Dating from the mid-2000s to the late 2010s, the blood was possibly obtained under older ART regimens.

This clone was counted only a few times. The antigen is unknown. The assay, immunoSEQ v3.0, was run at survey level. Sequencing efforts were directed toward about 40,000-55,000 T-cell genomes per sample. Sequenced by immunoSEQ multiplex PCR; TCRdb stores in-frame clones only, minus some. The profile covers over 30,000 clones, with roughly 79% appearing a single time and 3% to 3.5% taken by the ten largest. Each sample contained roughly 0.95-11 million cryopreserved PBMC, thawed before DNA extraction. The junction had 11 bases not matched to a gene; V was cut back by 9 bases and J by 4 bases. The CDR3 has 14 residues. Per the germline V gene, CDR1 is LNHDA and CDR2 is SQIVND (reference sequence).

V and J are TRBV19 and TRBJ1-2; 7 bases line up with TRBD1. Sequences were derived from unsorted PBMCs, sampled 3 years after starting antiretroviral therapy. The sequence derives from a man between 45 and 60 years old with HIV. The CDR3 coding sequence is TGTGCCAGCACTGGGACAGTGGGAGGCTATGGCTACACCTTC. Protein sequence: CASTGTVGGYGYTF. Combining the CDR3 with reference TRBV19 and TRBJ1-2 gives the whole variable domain DGGITQSPKYLFRKEGQNVTLSCEQNLNHDAMYWYRQDPGQGLRLIYYSQIVNDFQKGDIAEGYSVSREKKESFPLTVTSAQKNPTAFYLCASTGTVGGYGYTFGSGTRLTVV.